One sample yielded the 25 T cell receptor beta chains listed below, sequenced in a study of CD8 T cells in Susac syndrome. With random hexamers, reverse transcription was performed on about 0.45 to 1 ug of RNA. TCRdb ran MiXCR on the immunoSEQ multiplex PCR reads and lists one entry per CDR3 protein. The sample consists of some 400,000 distinct CDR3 sequences, roughly 85% of them appearing once. Sequencing used CD8+ T cells from PBMCs. Source of these receptors: a human donor with multiple sclerosis.

This sequence joins TRBV5-5 and TRBJ1-1; TRBD1 is a possible D gene (5 bases). Looked up from germline, CDR1 is SGHKS and CDR2 is YYEKEE (reference sequence). The CDR3 has 14 residues. Trimming cost V 3 bases and J 5 bases, with 14 bases left between them. The CDR3 loop reads CASSSWGSGTEAFF. DNA for the CDR3: TGTGCCAGCAGCTCTTGGGGGTCAGGGACTGAAGCTTTCTTT.

The chain has TRBV19 and TRBJ1-1; unclear D gene. V was trimmed by 7 bases and J by 4 bases, leaving 10 bases between them. This CDR3 comprises 12 residues. Germline V gene data show CDR1 as LNHDA and CDR2 as SQIVND (reference sequence). CDR3 sequence reads: CASMHGRTEAFF. DNA for the CDR3: TGTGCCAGTATGCACGGACGCACTGAAGCTTTCTTT. The complete variable domain, with remaining parts taken from reference TRBV19 and TRBJ1-1, reads DGGITQSPKYLFRKEGQNVTLSCEQNLNHDAMYWYRQDPGQGLRLIYYSQIVNDFQKGDIAEGYSVSREKKESFPLTVTSAQKNPTAFYLCASMHGRTEAFFGQGTRLTVV.

The chain joins TRBV5-6 to TRBJ2-7; 8 bases are a match to TRBD2. The CDR3 is 16 amino acids. Germline V gene sequence: CDR1 SGHDT, CDR2 YYEEEE. Trimming at V came to 2 bases and at J to 2 bases, leaving 9 bases not matched to a gene. In DNA form, the CDR3 reads TGTGCCAGCAGCTTAACCTCAGGACTAGCTGCCTACGAGCAGTACTTC. Protein product: CASSLTSGLAAYEQYF.

The rearrangement uses TRBV25-1 and TRBJ2-6; no reliable D call. Trimming cost V 11 bases and J 4 bases, with 12 bases left between them. Looked up from germline, CDR1 is MGHDK and CDR2 is SYGVNS. CDR3 length equals 13 residues. In DNA, the CDR3 is TGTGCCGGGCCGAAGTGGGGGGCCAACGTCCTGACTTTC. Translated, it gives CAGPKWGANVLTF. The full variable domain, rest sourced from reference TRBV25-1 and TRBJ2-6, is EADIYQTPRYLVIGTGKKITLECSQTMGHDKMYWYQQDPGMELHLIHYSYGVNSTEKGDLSSESTVSRIRTEHFPLTLESARPSHTSQYLCAGPKWGANVLTFGAGSRLTVL.

This chain uses TRBV15 with TRBJ2-2; 11 nucleotides align to TRBD2. The germline gives CDR1 LNHNV, CDR2 YYDKDF (reference sequence). V was pared by 3 bases and J by 7 bases, with 10 bases of the junction left unmatched. There are 17 residues in the CDR3. DNA for the CDR3: TGTGCCACCAGCAGTGATCTAGCGGGGGGATACCGCGGGGAGCTGTTTTTT. Its translation: CATSSDLAGGYRGELFF.

The chain employs TRBV5-6 and TRBJ2-1; 15 bases fit TRBD2. Looked up from germline, CDR1 is SGHDT and CDR2 is YYEEEE. J lost 1 base, V lost 4 bases, and 3 bases had no gene match. The CDR3 totals 17 residues. CDR3 amino acids: CASSGLAGGDSYNEQFF. The CDR3 DNA sequence: TGTGCCAGCAGCGGACTAGCGGGAGGGGATTCCTACAATGAGCAGTTCTTC.

This clonotype was seen only a few times. The chain couples TRBV29-1 to TRBJ2-2, with TRBD2 identical over 8 bases. The junction had 4 bases not matched to a gene; V was cut back by 2 bases and J by 5 bases. CDR3 size: 14 residues. Germline V lookup: CDR1 SQVTM, CDR2 ANQGSEA. The CDR3 nucleotides read TGCAGCGTTGAATCGGGGGGGACGACCGGGGAGCTGTTTTTT. Protein product: CSVESGGTTGELFF.

The gene calls are TRBV9 and TRBJ2-3; D is unclear. From germline, CDR1 is SGDLS and CDR2 YYNGEE. This CDR3 region has 14 residues. V shed 3 bases and J shed 1 base, with 9 bases lying between them. The CDR3 loop reads CASSARTGTDTQYF. For the CDR3, the DNA is TGTGCCAGCAGCGCACGGACCGGCACAGATACGCAGTATTTT.

The table lists this clonotype with a few counts. This sequence joins TRBV27 and TRBJ1-4; 9 positions match TRBD1. J was trimmed by 5 bases and V by 3 bases; bases with no gene match: 1. Germline V gene data show CDR1 as MNHEY and CDR2 as SMNVEV (reference sequence). This CDR3 is built from 14 residues. The CDR3 region is CASSFGTGNEKLFF. The CDR3, as DNA: TGTGCCAGCAGTTTTGGGACAGGGAATGAAAAACTGTTTTTT. The full variable domain, rest sourced from reference TRBV27 and TRBJ1-4, is EAQVTQNPRYLITVTGKKLTVTCSQNMNHEYMSWYRQDPGLGLRQIYYSMNVEVTDKGDVPEGYKVSRKEKRNFPLILESPSPNQTSLYFCASSFGTGNEKLFFGSGTQLSVL.

The chain couples TRBV5-5 to TRBJ1-1, with no clear D. The CDR3 loop spans 15 amino acids. Germline CDR1 reads SGHKS; CDR2 reads YYEKEE (reference sequence). V was cut by 4 bases and J by 1 base, with 14 bases left in between. This chain's CDR3 is CASSTYGRGNTEAFF. CDR3 bases: TGTGCCAGCAGCACCTACGGACGGGGGAACACTGAAGCTTTCTTT.

The DNA for the CDR3 is TGTGCCCAGAATCTAGCGGGCGGTTACAATGAGCAGTTCTTC. This encodes CAQNLAGGYNEQFF. The chain links TRBV30 to TRBJ2-1, with 8 bases aligning to TRBD2. The germline gives CDR1 GTSNPN, CDR2 SVGIG (reference sequence). Germline trimming cut 8 bases from V and 4 bases from J; bases unmatched to any gene: 10. The CDR3 loop spans 14 amino acids.

The rearrangement uses TRBV5-1 and TRBJ2-7; D is undetermined. This CDR3 has 13 residues. V was shortened by 0 bases and J by 6 bases, with 10 bases between the two germline ends. Germline lookup yields CDR1 SGHRS and CDR2 YFSETQ. CDR3 loop: CASSLEGTAEQYF. The CDR3 DNA reads TGCGCCAGCAGCTTGGAGGGTACGGCCGAGCAGTACTTC. Together with reference TRBV5-1 and TRBJ2-7, the CDR3 gives the full variable domain: KAGVTQTPRYLIKTRGQQVTLSCSPISGHRSVSWYQQTPGQGLQFLFEYFSETQRNKGNFPGRFSGRQFSNSRSEMNVSTLELGDSALYLCASSLEGTAEQYFGPGTRLTVT.

The chain employs TRBV6-6 and TRBJ1-5, with 8 bases lining up with TRBD1. In germline, CDR1 is MNHNY, CDR2 SVGAGI (reference sequence). V trimming: 6 bases; J trimming: 6 bases; junction bases outside the gene matches: 10. CDR3 length: 15 residues. The CDR3, as DNA: TGTGCCAGCAGCTCCTCAGGGGGCGCGAGTCAGCCCCAGCATTTT. Its translation: CASSSSGGASQPQHF.

J is TRBJ1-2 and V is TRBV12-3 or TRBV12-4; D unclear. V dropped 4 bases and J dropped 5 bases, with 11 bases sitting between them. The CDR3 extends over 13 amino acids. CDR3 protein: CASSSRGRYGYTF. The CDR3 bases are TGTGCCAGCAGTTCCCGAGGCCGTTATGGCTACACCTTC.

This clonotype appeared a single time. The CDR3 DNA follows: TGTGCCGGCAGCCCAGGGTTAGGCAATCAGCCCCAGCATTTT. Protein product: CAGSPGLGNQPQHF. V usage is TRBV30 and J usage is TRBJ1-5; D perhaps matches TRBD1 (5 bases). Trimming pared 8 bases from V and 2 bases from J, leaving 16 bases between. Germline CDR1 reads GTSNPN; CDR2 reads SVGIG (reference sequence). The CDR3 totals 14 residues.

The V and J genes are TRBV5-1 and TRBJ2-5; 11 bases line up with TRBD2. Trimming at V came to 6 bases and at J to 4 bases, leaving 14 bases not matched to a gene. Germline V gene data show CDR1 as SGHRS and CDR2 as YFSETQ. The CDR3 loop spans 17 amino acids. CDR3: CASTDLAGGLESETQYF. Written as DNA, the CDR3 is TGCGCCAGCACCGACCTAGCGGGAGGCCTCGAGTCAGAGACCCAGTACTTC. Filled out from reference TRBV5-1 and TRBJ2-5, the complete variable domain reads KAGVTQTPRYLIKTRGQQVTLSCSPISGHRSVSWYQQTPGQGLQFLFEYFSETQRNKGNFPGRFSGRQFSNSRSEMNVSTLELGDSALYLCASTDLAGGLESETQYFGPGTRLLVL.

This clonotype was seen once. The chain joins TRBV20-1 to TRBJ2-1; D might be TRBD2 (6 bases). CDR1 is DFQATT and CDR2 is SNEGSKA in the germline V gene (reference sequence). Trimming took 2 bases from V and 8 from J, leaving 19 bases between them. The CDR3 spans 15 residues. CDR3 in DNA: TGCAGTGCTAGATTAAGCGGGTTATTTGGGGATGAGCAGTTCTTC. This codes for CSARLSGLFGDEQFF.

The CDR3 DNA is TGCGCCAGCAGTGGTTGGGTCGATGAGCAGTTCTTC. Encoded protein: CASSGWVDEQFF. This sequence joins TRBV5-1 and TRBJ2-1; D is unresolved. The CDR3 length is 12 residues. Germline CDR1 is SGHRS and CDR2 is YFSETQ. The germline V and J ends were trimmed by 5 bases and 8 bases, with 11 bases remaining between them.

V and J are TRBV19 and TRBJ1-1; the D is unclear. Per germline, CDR1 LNHDA and CDR2 SQIVND (reference sequence). Trimming pared 7 bases from V and 7 bases from J, leaving 13 bases between. The CDR3 covers 12 residues. CDR3: CASKGTLGEAFF. In nucleotides, the CDR3 is TGTGCCAGTAAGGGAACGCTAGGTGAAGCTTTCTTT. The full variable domain, completed using reference TRBV19 and TRBJ1-1, is DGGITQSPKYLFRKEGQNVTLSCEQNLNHDAMYWYRQDPGQGLRLIYYSQIVNDFQKGDIAEGYSVSREKKESFPLTVTSAQKNPTAFYLCASKGTLGEAFFGQGTRLTVV.

The V gene is TRBV10-3, the J gene TRBJ2-3; 8 bases line up with TRBD1. The V gene's germline CDR1 is ENHRY and CDR2 SYGVKD. This CDR3 region has 14 residues. Germline trimming cut 8 bases from V and 2 bases from J; bases unmatched to any gene: 6. CDR3 amino acids: CAISTGAFTDTQYF. CDR3 nucleotide sequence: TGTGCCATCTCGACAGGGGCGTTCACAGATACGCAGTATTTT.

CDR3 sequence (DNA): TGTGCCTGCGCCGTCACAGGGAACTATGGCTACACCTTC. This sequence encodes CACAVTGNYGYTF. V is TRBV30 and J is TRBJ1-2, with D perhaps TRBD1 (6 bases). Trimming took off 6 bases at V and 2 bases at J, with 13 bases between the two ends. CDR1 is GTSNPN and CDR2 is SVGIG in the germline V gene (reference sequence). The CDR3 covers 13 residues. Looking up the rest from reference TRBV30 and TRBJ1-2 gives the full variable domain: SQTIHQWPATLVQPVGSPLSLECTVEGTSNPNLYWYRQAAGRGLQLLFYSVGIGQISSEVPQNLSASRPQDRQFILSSKKLLLSDSGFYLCACAVTGNYGYTFGSGTRLTVV.

The chain carries TRBV27 and TRBJ2-3; no clear D gene. Germline values: CDR1 MNHEY, CDR2 SMNVEV (reference sequence). The CDR3 sequence is 14 residues long. Trimming removed 2 bases from V and 7 bases from J, with 13 bases in between. CDR3 nucleotide sequence: TGTGCCAGCAGTTTAGCGGCAAGGATATATACGCAGTATTTT. It specifies CASSLAARIYTQYF.

The gene calls are TRBV20-1 and TRBJ2-1; TRBD2 matches at 9 bases. V shed 2 bases and J 9 bases; nucleotides not matched to a gene: 14. Germline assignment: CDR1 DFQATT and CDR2 SNEGSKA (reference sequence). This CDR3 contains 16 residues. The CDR3 DNA reads TGCAGTGCTAGAAAAGGATCCAGCGGGAGGAGTAGTGAGCAGTTCTTC. Translated: CSARKGSSGRSSEQFF.

This chain uses TRBV11-2 with TRBJ1-3, with D perhaps matching TRBD1 (5 bases). Trimming removed 3 bases at V and 4 bases at J, with 16 bases between. This CDR3 is built from 16 residues. The germline V gene encodes CDR1 SGHAT and CDR2 FQNNGV. The CDR3 region is CASSFPPGIEGNTIYF. CDR3 sequence (DNA): TGTGCCAGCAGCTTTCCTCCAGGGATAGAGGGAAACACCATATATTTT.

This clonotype was found once. The gene calls are TRBV6-6 and TRBJ2-6; D is unresolved. This CDR3 comprises 12 residues. Germline loops: CDR1 MNHNY, CDR2 SVGAGI (reference sequence). V was trimmed by 7 bases and J by 4 bases, leaving 5 bases between them. The CDR3 nucleotides read TGTGCCAGCAATGGCGGGGCCAACGTCCTGACTTTC. Its protein is CASNGGANVLTF.